Described below is a single TCR beta chain sequence and its context. Assay used: immunoSEQ multiplex PCR; TCRdb lists only in-frame clones, some missing. The profile shows a few hundred thousand clones, approximately 81% of them singletons. This entry belongs to a study of blood T cell repertoires in COVID-19. Overall study context: Sources were T cells, B-cell-depleted T cells, or PBMCs; the material itself was cDNA or gDNA.

Sequenced: peripheral blood. The receptor was isolated from a woman at least 80 years old with COVID-19, enrolled during active disease.

The CDR3 DNA reads TGTGCCAGCAGCCCAAAAGGGGGGGTTCCCCAGCATTTT. This sequence encodes CASSPKGGVPQHF. This chain links TRBV7-2 with TRBJ1-5; TRBD1 is a possible D gene (6 bases). Germline V gives CDR1 SGHTA, CDR2 FQGNSA. The length of the CDR3 is 13 residues. V lost 5 bases to trimming and J lost 10 bases, with 15 bases between them.